The entry that follows covers one T cell receptor (beta chain) sequence. Ten or more counts support this clonotype. The antigen this receptor binds is unknown. Base qualities are not provided; no much larger clone lies one nucleotide away. The data belong to a study of T cells in Graves' hyperthyroidism and ophthalmopathy (dated by TCRdb to about 2019). Background on the whole study: Peripheral blood samples were taken at the time of initial diagnosis, prior to any treatment. For training and testing, the 110 or so patients in the discovery cohort were randomly divided in a 7:3 ratio. To identify TCR V-J signatures that set the groups apart, the researchers used a discovery cohort of 100 patients, made up of 40 to 45 with Graves' ophthalmopathy and about 59 with stable Graves' hyperthyroidism. After sampling, hyperthyroidism patients received methimazole starting at 30 mg daily, and ophthalmopathy patients received high-dose intravenous methylprednisolone. The paper describes TCR Vbeta CDR3 sequencing of fewer than 150 peripheral blood samples, made up of roughly 45 ophthalmopathy patients, roughly 75 hyperthyroidism patients and roughly 17 progressor patients. In several Graves' hyperthyroidism patients, the study also compared T-cell repertoires from thyroid tissue with T-cell repertoires from blood. Prospective prediction of ophthalmopathy was tested in an independent validation cohort of some 20 hyperthyroidism patients and 15 to 17 patients who later progressed to ophthalmopathy.

Hyperthyroidism patients were aged 18 to 65 years and newly diagnosed, with disease duration of less than 2 months. The study excluded patients with uncontrolled infections, other autoimmune diseases, pregnancy or lactation. Diagnoses were based on clinical symptoms, serum thyroxine and TRAb, thyroid ultrasound and orbital computed tomography. Blood from progressor patients was collected at the time of first diagnosis with hyperthyroidism, before any ophthalmopathy symptoms had appeared. PBMCs were separated from approximately 10 ml of fresh peripheral blood using Ficoll-Paque density gradient centrifugation. Patients classed as progressors first received a Graves' hyperthyroidism diagnosis and then went on to develop ophthalmopathy during follow-up. Trizol reagent was used to extract total RNA, and RNA quality was then checked on an Agilent 2100 Bioanalyzer. TCR beta CDR3 regions were amplified from RNA transcripts. A first-round RT-PCR of the TCR CDR3 used the HTBI primer set with the Qiagen OneStep RT-PCR kit. Libraries were constructed in a second round of multiplex PCR, after which size selection and purification were carried out. Paired-end sequencing of the libraries was performed with 100 bp reads on an Illumina HiSeq2000. The source study handled its data this way. Raw data were processed with SOAPnuke, discarding reads with adapters, uncalled bases, mean Phred below 15, or no exact constant-primer or identifier match. COPE v1.2.5 was used to merge high-quality paired reads, and clonotypes were defined as unique nucleotide sequences. MiTCR v1.1 was used to align clonotypes to the IMGT TRBV, TRBD and TRBJ reference segments. Analysis was restricted to V-J combinations with a frequency above 0.0001, which covered 99.2% of repertoires. A TCS score was defined as the ratio between F50 (clonal expansion) and ExV (chaos), using BLOSUM62-based TCRdist between CDR3 peptides within each V-J. Welch's t-statistics and random forest reduced just over 500 V-J features to some 14, which were used in a naive Bayes classifier (R e1071). The public sequencing data were trimmed at Q25 with fastp and processed into clonotypes with MiXCR by TCRdb, which kept only in-frame beta chains. Every CDR3 protein is listed once, alongside the most common genes and DNA of its rows. The V and J calls were not made by the authors but by TCRdb's processing. This sample holds roughly 250,000 distinct CDR3 sequences; about 15% were observed only once. Roughly 13% of the sample is held by the ten biggest clonotypes.

Study-wide findings and limitations: No statistical method was used to fix the sample size in advance, and group allocation was not hidden from the investigators. In validation, the model predicted progression to ophthalmopathy with around 71% sensitivity and less than 75% specificity, a median of roughly seven months before onset. In cross-validation, a model built on a 13 V-J signature told ophthalmopathy apart from stable hyperthyroidism with under 90% sensitivity and around 81% specificity, and in testing the same model reached 80%/75%. Most expanded thyroid clonotypes (frequency above 0.001) were also found in blood, which suggests that blood repertoires may mirror thyroid immune responses.

The sequencing sample was made of blood. This clonotype was obtained from a woman aged 40 to 50 with Graves' hyperthyroidism that later progressed to Graves' ophthalmopathy.

The CDR3 region: CASSFGFVEYGYTF. The DNA is TGTGCCAGCAGCTTCGGATTCGTGGAGTATGGCTACACCTTC. This chain joins TRBV5-6 to TRBJ1-2; the D gene assignment is ambiguous. V is clipped by 2 bases and J by 5 bases, and the sequence between their germline boundaries is 13 bases long. Inclusive of the bounding cysteine and phenylalanine, the CDR3 is 14 residues long. Only the CDR3 DNA stays, 42 bases, in frame from base 1. Based on the germline V gene, the CDR1 and CDR2 sequences are SGHDT and YYEEEE.